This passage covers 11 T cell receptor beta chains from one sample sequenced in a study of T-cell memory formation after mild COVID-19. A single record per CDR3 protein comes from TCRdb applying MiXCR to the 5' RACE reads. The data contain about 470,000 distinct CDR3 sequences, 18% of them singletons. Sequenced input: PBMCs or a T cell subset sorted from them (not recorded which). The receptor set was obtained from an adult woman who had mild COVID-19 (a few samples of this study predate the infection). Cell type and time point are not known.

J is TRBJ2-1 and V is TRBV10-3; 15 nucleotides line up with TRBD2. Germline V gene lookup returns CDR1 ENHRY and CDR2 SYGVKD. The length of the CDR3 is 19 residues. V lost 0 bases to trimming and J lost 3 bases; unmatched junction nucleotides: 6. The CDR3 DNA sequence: TGTGCCATCAGTGAGTCCGGACTAGCGGGAGGGCCTAGCTACAATGAGCAGTTCTTC. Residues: CAISESGLAGGPSYNEQFF.

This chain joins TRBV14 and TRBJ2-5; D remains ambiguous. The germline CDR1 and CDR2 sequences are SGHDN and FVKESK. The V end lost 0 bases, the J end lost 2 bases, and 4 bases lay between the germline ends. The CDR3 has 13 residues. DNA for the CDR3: TGTGCCAGCAGCCAAGATCCTCAAGAGACCCAGTACTTC. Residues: CASSQDPQETQYF.

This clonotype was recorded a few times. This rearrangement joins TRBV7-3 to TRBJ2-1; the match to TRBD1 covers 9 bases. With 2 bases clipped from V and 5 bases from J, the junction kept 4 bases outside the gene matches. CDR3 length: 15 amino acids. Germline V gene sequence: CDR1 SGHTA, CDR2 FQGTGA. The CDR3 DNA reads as TGTGCCAGCAGCTTACAAGGGACAGGGAACAATGAGCAGTTCTTC. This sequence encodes CASSLQGTGNNEQFF.

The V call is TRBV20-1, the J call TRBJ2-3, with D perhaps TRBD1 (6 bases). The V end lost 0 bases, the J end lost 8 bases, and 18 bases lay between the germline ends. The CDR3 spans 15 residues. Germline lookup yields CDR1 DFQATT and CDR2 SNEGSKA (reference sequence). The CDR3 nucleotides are TGCAGTGCTAGAGATTCGGGAACAGGGAAGGGTACGCAGTATTTT. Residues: CSARDSGTGKGTQYF.

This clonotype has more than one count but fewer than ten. The CDR3 coding sequence is TGCAGCGTTCCGTCCGGGTGGGAGACCCAGTACTTC. Amino acids: CSVPSGWETQYF. The chain links TRBV29-1 to TRBJ2-5; D is uncertain. V lost 5 bases, J lost 5 bases, and 12 bases lay in between. The CDR3 sequence is 12 residues long. Germline CDR1 is SQVTM and CDR2 is ANQGSEA. Variable domain in full (rest from reference TRBV29-1 and TRBJ2-5): SAVISQKPSRDICQRGTSLTIQCQVDSQVTMMFWYRQQPGQSLTLIATANQGSEATYESGFVIDKFPISRPNLTFSTLTVSNMSPEDSSIYLCSVPSGWETQYFGPGTRLLVL.

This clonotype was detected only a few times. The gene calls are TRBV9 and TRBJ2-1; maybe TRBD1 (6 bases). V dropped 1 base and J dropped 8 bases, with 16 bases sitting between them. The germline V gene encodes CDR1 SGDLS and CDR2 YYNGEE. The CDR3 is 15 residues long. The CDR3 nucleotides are TGTGCCAGCAGCGTATCAACAGGGTATTCGGATGAGCAGTTCTTC. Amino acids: CASSVSTGYSDEQFF.

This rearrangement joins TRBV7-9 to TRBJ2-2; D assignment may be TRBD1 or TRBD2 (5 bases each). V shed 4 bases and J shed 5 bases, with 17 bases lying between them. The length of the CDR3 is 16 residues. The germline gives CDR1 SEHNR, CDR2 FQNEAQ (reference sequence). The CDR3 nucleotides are TGTGCCAGCAGCTATGAGGGGAGTCGAAGGACCGGGGAGCTGTTTTTT. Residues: CASSYEGSRRTGELFF.

CDR3 residues: CASSLVVGITGRGYTF. The CDR3 DNA reads TGCGCCAGCAGCTTGGTCGTTGGCATCACAGGGCGCGGCTACACCTTC. This chain joins TRBV5-1 and TRBJ1-2; the D gene is possibly TRBD1 (6 bases). Between the trimmed V and J ends, which lost 0 bases and 8 bases, there was a span of 20 bases. This CDR3 is 16 amino acids long. Germline V gene data show CDR1 as SGHRS and CDR2 as YFSETQ.

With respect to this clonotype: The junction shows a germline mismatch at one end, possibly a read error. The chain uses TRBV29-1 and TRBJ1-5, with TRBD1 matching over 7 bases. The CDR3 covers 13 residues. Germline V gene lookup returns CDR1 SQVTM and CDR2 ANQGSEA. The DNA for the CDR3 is TGCATCGTTGGACAGGAAAGCAATCAGCCCCAGCATTTT. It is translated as CIVGQESNQPQHF.

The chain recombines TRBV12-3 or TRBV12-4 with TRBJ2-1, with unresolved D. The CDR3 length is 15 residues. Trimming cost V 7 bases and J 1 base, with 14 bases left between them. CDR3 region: CASNHRRVSYNEQFF. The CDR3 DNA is TGTGCCAGCAACCATAGGCGAGTATCCTACAATGAGCAGTTCTTC.

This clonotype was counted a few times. The CDR3 is CASSSGGGYEQYF. The CDR3 DNA reads TGTGCCAGCAGCTCAGGGGGCGGCTACGAGCAGTACTTC. V gene TRBV5-4 combines with J gene TRBJ2-7; 8 bases fit TRBD1. CDR1 SGHNT and CDR2 YYREEE come from the germline V gene (reference sequence). CDR3 size: 13 residues. V shed 3 bases and J 3 bases; nucleotides not matched to a gene: 2.